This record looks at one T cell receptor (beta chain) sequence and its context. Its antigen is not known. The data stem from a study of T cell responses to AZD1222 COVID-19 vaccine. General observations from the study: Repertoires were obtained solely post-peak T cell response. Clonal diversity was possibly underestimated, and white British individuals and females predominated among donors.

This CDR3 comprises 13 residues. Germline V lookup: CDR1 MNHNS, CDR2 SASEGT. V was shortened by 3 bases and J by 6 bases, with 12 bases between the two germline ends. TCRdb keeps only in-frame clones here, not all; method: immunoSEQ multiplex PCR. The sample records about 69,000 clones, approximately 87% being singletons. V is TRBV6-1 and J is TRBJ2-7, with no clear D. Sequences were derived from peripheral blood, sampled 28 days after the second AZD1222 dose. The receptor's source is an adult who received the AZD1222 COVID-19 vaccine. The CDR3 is CASSDPNSAEQYF. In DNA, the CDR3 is TGTGCCAGCAGTGACCCTAATTCCGCCGAGCAGTACTTC.